A selection of T cell receptor beta chains follows, all from one sample in a study of graft-versus-host responses after intestinal transplantation. Which antigens these TCRs recognize remains unknown. This table comes from immunoSEQ multiplex PCR, and its TCRdb copy is limited to in-frame clones, with some not included. Of over 100,000 clones in the sample, roughly nine tenths were seen once. The input for sequencing was unstimulated CD4+ T cells sorted from spleen or lymph node cells, taken before transplant. All receptors come from a human donor who was the organ donor for an intestinal transplant. The CDR3 runs from the conserved cysteine through the conserved F or W. Expanded clones get a size class; other rows say once, few or many, or leave the size out.

TRBV9	.	TRBJ2-1	14	CASSVKPDRDEQFF
TRBV19	.	TRBJ1-1	18	CASSIDDKGLGLGTEAFF
TRBV6-6	.	TRBJ1-1	14	CASRTTGLNTEAFF
TRBV11-2	once	TRBJ2-3	13	CASSIYSGATQYF
TRBV7-2	.	TRBJ2-3	16	CASSSARGGTTDTQYF
TRBV7-2	.	TRBJ2-2	15	CASAGAGGGSGELFF
TRBV7-2	once	TRBJ2-7	15	CASSLVVGQLYEQYF
TRBV12-5	.	TRBJ2-5	17	CASGPRLAGGPGETQYF
TRBV2	.	TRBJ2-5	15	CASSEGATRAETQYF
TRBV5-1	.	TRBJ2-2	16	CASRKGAKLNTGELFF
TRBV30	.	TRBJ1-4	15	CAWSDTGGTNEKLFF
TRBV7-9	.	TRBJ1-6	14	CASSAGTANSPLHF
TRBV29-1	once	TRBJ1-2	15	CSVNDRGRSNYGYTF
TRBV2	once	TRBJ2-1	13	CASTLRANNEQFF
TRBV30	.	TRBJ2-1	14	CAWRRSGAYNEQFF
TRBV7-2	.	TRBJ2-3	13	CASSLVLTDTQYF
TRBV6-5	.	TRBJ1-2	13	CASSRESNYGYTF
TRBV5-1	.	TRBJ2-7	14	CASSLVVGSYEQYF
TRBV29-1	.	TRBJ2-7	11	CSVGGIYEQYF
TRBV4-2	.	TRBJ1-5	16	CASSQDGTGGNQPQHF
TRBV29-1	.	TRBJ2-5	12	CSVAVQEETQYF
TRBV2	.	TRBJ2-2	16	CASSGLAGVGTGELFF
TRBV7-2	.	TRBJ2-7	15	CASSFRAGGAYEQYF
TRBV19	.	TRBJ1-4	15	CAARPGGTKRGKLFF
TRBV28	.	TRBJ1-1	15	CASSPGGAGNTEAFF
TRBV28	.	TRBJ1-2	14	CASSLSRVLGGYTF
TRBV5-4	.	TRBJ1-1	14	CASGDSGMNTEAFF
TRBV5-4	.	TRBJ2-5	15	CASSPRASSTETQYF
TRBV11-2	.	TRBJ2-5	13	CASSLDLQETQYF
TRBV10-3	.	TRBJ2-2	16	CAISGRGGISTGELFF
TRBV28	.	TRBJ1-2	12	CASSFSQGGYTF
TRBV5-7	once	TRBJ2-7	15	CASSLVPQGSYEQYF
TRBV5-4	.	TRBJ2-3	15	CASSPTGTGTDTQYF
TRBV7-2	.	TRBJ2-3	12	CASSWTTDTQYF
TRBV6-5	.	TRBJ1-3	14	CASSQTSSGNTIYF
TRBV28	.	TRBJ2-1	13	CASSSNLRPEQFF
TRBV28	.	TRBJ2-1	16	CASSLWFGQGYNEQFF
TRBV29-1	.	TRBJ2-1	15	CSVSKREYLDNEQFF
TRBV10-3	once	TRBJ1-2	13	CAIGTGVNYGYTF
TRBV11-1	.	TRBJ2-5	11	CASSLQETQYF
TRBV10-3	.	TRBJ2-2	15	CAIRGQGAYTGELFF
TRBV30	.	TRBJ1-2	12	CAWSAGHYGYTF
TRBV4-1	.	TRBJ2-2	16	CASSQEGRIGTGELFF